These 9 T cell receptor beta chains share one sample of origin, sequenced in a study of cytomegalovirus exposure and HLA in healthy donors. The PCR was carried out with 60 Vbeta primers and 13 Jbeta primers. The method was immunoSEQ multiplex PCR; TCRdb's version includes in-frame clones alone and lacks a portion of them. Of 200,000 to 250,000 clones in the sample, 75% to 90% were seen once. The sequenced sample consisted of PBMCs. Receptors were obtained from a woman between 18 and 29 years old in good health and CMV-seronegative.

This clone was counted between two and nine times. The genes are TRBV5-5 and TRBJ2-5; 8 bases align to TRBD2. Germline lookup yields CDR1 SGHKS and CDR2 YYEKEE (reference sequence). The length of the CDR3 is 17 residues. V shed 2 bases, J shed 4 bases, and the junction held 13 bases outside the gene matches. In DNA form, the CDR3 reads TGTGCCAGCAGCTTACTTTTTTTGGCGGGGGGCGGAGAGACCCAGTACTTC. It yields the protein CASSLLFLAGGGETQYF.

The genes are TRBV5-1 and TRBJ1-5; TRBD1 agrees at 8 bases. J gave up 7 bases and V 1 base, and 7 bases lay outside the gene matches. In germline, CDR1 is SGHRS, CDR2 YFSETQ. The length of the CDR3 is 15 residues. This CDR3 is CASSLRGQVNQPQHF. The CDR3 bases are TGCGCCAGCAGCTTGCGGGGACAGGTGAACCAGCCCCAGCATTTT.

V gene TRBV19 combines with J gene TRBJ1-1; maybe TRBD1 (5 bases). The CDR3 spans 14 residues. Trimming took off 5 bases at V and 0 bases at J, with 10 bases between the two ends. The germline V gene encodes CDR1 LNHDA and CDR2 SQIVND (reference sequence). Here the CDR3 reads CASSPDSMNTEAFF. CDR3 DNA sequence: TGTGCCAGTAGTCCTGACAGCATGAACACTGAAGCTTTCTTT.

The V call is TRBV13, the J call TRBJ2-7; 7 nucleotides agree with TRBD1. The CDR3 has 15 residues. CDR1 is PRHDT and CDR2 is FYEKMQ in the germline V gene (reference sequence). Trimming cost V 1 base and J 1 base; bases outside gene matches: 4. The CDR3 nucleotides are TGTGCCAGCAGCTTAGAGGCAGGGGGTTCCTACGAGCAGTACTTC. It codes for CASSLEAGGSYEQYF.

This sequence joins TRBV4-3 and TRBJ1-4, with TRBD1 as a possible D gene (5 bases). The germline CDR1 and CDR2 sequences are LGHNA and YSLEER. With 4 bases removed from V and 13 bases from J, the gap between germline ends came to 19 bases. This CDR3 is built from 14 residues. This CDR3 reads CASSPGKHLATLFF. The CDR3 nucleotides are TGCGCCAGCAGCCCAGGGAAGCATTTGGCAACACTGTTTTTT.

The genes are TRBV5-8 and TRBJ1-5; 7 nucleotides agree with TRBD1. This CDR3 spans 15 amino acids. The germline gives CDR1 SGHTS, CDR2 YDEGEE. V was clipped by 4 bases and J by 0 bases; unmatched bases: 4. This CDR3 reads CASSRDSYSNQPQHF. CDR3 DNA sequence: TGTGCCAGCAGCCGGGACAGTTATAGCAATCAGCCCCAGCATTTT.

The gene calls are TRBV7-6 and TRBJ2-1, with D tentatively TRBD2 (6 bases). Per germline, CDR1 SGHVS and CDR2 FNYEAQ. Trimming removed 3 bases from V and 5 bases from J, with 8 bases in between. This CDR3 region has 13 residues. The CDR3 spells CASSFTGDNEQFF. The CDR3 DNA reads as TGTGCCAGCAGCTTTACGGGAGACAATGAGCAGTTCTTC.

The genes are TRBV7-9 and TRBJ2-7; 8 nucleotides agree with TRBD2. V lost 3 bases to trimming and J lost 2 bases; unmatched junction nucleotides: 3. CDR1 and CDR2 from the germline V gene are SEHNR and FQNEAQ (reference sequence). The CDR3 extends over 14 amino acids. The CDR3 sequence: CASSFPSGPYEQYF. CDR3 coding DNA: TGTGCCAGCAGCTTCCCTAGCGGGCCCTACGAGCAGTACTTC.

The chain couples TRBV19 to TRBJ2-7; 11 nucleotides line up with TRBD1. Germline CDR1 and CDR2: LNHDA and SQIVND (reference sequence). The CDR3 totals 15 residues. Trimming at V came to 5 bases and at J to 0 bases, leaving 3 bases not matched to a gene. CDR3 residues: CASSVGTGGSYEQYF. The CDR3 nucleotides are TGTGCCAGTAGTGTGGGGACAGGGGGCTCCTACGAGCAGTACTTC.